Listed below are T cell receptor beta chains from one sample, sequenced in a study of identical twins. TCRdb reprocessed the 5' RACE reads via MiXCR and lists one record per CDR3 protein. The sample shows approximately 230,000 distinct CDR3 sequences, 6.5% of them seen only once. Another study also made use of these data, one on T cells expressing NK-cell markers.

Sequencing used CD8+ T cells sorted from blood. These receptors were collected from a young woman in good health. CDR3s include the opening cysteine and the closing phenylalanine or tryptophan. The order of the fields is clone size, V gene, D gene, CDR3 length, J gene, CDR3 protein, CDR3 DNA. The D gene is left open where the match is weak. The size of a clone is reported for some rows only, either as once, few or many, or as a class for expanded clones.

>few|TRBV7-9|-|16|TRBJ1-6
CASSSQGHQDFPPLHF
TGTGCCAGCAGCTCGCAAGGCCACCAGGATTTTCCACCCCTCCACTTT
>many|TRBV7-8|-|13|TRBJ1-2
CASSLDANYGYTF
TGTGCCAGCAGCTTAGACGCAAACTATGGCTACACCTTC
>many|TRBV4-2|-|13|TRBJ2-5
CASSQGTQETQYF
TGTGCCAGCAGCCAAGGCACTCAAGAGACCCAGTACTTC
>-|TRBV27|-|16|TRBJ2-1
CASSLEGGAAYNEQFF
TGTGCCAGCAGTTTAGAGGGGGGGGCCGCCTACAATGAGCAGTTCTTC
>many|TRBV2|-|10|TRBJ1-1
CATLSLEAFF
TGTGCCACCCTGTCGCTTGAAGCTTTCTTT
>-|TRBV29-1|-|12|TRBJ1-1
CSVDTLNTEAFF
TGCAGCGTTGACACCCTAAACACTGAAGCTTTCTTT
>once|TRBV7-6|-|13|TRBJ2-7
CASSLHGRGEQYF
TGTGCCAGCAGCCTCCACGGTAGGGGCGAGCAGTACTTC
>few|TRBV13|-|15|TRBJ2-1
CASSSGSSSYNEQFF
TGTGCCAGCAGTTCAGGGTCGAGCTCCTACAATGAGCAGTTCTTC
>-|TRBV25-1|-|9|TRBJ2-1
CASSRPGFF
TGTGCCAGCAGTCGACCCGGGTTCTTC
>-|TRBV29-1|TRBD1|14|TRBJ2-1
CSVGQGSPSNEQFF
TGCAGCGTGGGACAGGGATCCCCGTCAAATGAGCAGTTCTTC
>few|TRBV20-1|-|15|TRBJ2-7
CSARDSGLHPYEQYF
TGCAGTGCTAGGGATTCGGGGTTACACCCCTACGAGCAGTACTTC
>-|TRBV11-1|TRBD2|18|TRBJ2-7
CASDHVPGLAGVGYEQYF
TGTGCCAGTGATCATGTGCCGGGACTAGCGGGAGTGGGTTACGAGCAGTACTTC
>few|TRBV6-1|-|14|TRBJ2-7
CASSGPQVNYEQYF
TGTGCCAGCAGCGGGCCGCAGGTGAACTACGAGCAGTACTTC